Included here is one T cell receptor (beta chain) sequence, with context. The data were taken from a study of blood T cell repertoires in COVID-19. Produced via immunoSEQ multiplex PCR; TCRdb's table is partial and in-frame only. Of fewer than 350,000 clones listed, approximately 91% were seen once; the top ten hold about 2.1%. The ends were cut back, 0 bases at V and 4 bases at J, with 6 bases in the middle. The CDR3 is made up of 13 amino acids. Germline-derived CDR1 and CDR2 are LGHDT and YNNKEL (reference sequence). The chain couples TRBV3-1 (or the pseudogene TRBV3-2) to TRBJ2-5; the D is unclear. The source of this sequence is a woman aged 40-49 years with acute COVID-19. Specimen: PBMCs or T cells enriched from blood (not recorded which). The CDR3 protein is CASSQDELETQYF. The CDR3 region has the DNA TGTGCCAGCAGCCAAGATGAGCTAGAGACCCAGTACTTC.